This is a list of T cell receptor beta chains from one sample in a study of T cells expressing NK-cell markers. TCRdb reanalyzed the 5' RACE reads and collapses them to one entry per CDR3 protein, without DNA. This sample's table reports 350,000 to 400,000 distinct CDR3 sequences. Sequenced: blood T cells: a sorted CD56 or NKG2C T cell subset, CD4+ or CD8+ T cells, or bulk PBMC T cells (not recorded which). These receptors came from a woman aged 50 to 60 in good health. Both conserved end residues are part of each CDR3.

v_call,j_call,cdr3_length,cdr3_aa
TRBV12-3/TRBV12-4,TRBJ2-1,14,CASTSRGSYNEQFF
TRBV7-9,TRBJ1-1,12,CASSSGGLGAFF
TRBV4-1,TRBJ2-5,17,CASSQQGVVPQMETQYF
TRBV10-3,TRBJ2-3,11,CAISEPETQYF
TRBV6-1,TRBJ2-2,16,CASSPSVAGGTGELFF
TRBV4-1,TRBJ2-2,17,CASSPRDGSVVTGELFF
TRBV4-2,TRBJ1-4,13,CASSQERGEKLFF
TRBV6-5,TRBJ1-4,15,CASSYAPAGGEKLFF
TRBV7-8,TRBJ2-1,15,CASSFRDGPSGEQFF
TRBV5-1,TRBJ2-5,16,CASSLGERKARDTQYF
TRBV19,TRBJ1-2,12,CASSDRENGYTF
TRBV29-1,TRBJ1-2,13,CSVVDRGFYGYTF
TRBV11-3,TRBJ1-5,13,CASSFDNSQPQHF
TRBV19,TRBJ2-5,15,CASSITHFPPETQYF
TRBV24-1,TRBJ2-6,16,CATSDFAGTGANVLTF
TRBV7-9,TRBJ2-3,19,CASSFKAGGLFIGTDTQYF
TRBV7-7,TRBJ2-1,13,CASSLNSGGEQFF
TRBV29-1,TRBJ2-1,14,CSVEDSGRPNEQFF
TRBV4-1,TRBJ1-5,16,CASSLTSGQGNQPQHF
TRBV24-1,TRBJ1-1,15,CATSDRTGGETEAFF
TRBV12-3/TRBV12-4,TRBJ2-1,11,CASSLEAQQFF
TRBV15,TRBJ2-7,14,CATSSGGSSYEQYF
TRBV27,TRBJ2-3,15,CASKLAGAGTDTQYF
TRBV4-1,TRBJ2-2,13,CASSQDRWGELFF
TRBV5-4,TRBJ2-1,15,CASAATGENNYEQFF
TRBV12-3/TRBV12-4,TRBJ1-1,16,CASSLGFGALDTEAFF
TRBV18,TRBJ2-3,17,CASSPLRASGSTDTQYF
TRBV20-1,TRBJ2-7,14,CSARQSGLTYEQYF
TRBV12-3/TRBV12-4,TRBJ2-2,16,CASSLYIAGESGELFF
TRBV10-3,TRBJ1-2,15,CAISESGGISYGYTF
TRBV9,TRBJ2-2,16,CASSVAPGVRTGELFF
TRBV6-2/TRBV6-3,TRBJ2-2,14,CASSGGVRTGELFF
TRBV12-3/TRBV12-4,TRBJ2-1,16,CASSQPGLVDSNEQFF
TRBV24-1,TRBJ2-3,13,CATSDLPGNTQYF
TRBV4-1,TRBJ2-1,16,CASSQIPGRQPGEQFF
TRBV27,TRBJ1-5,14,CASRRGGSNQPQHF
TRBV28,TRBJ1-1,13,CASSFGSGSEAFF
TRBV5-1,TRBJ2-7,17,CASSLGTVHLDSYEQYF
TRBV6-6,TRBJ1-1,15,CASTLTGIRNTEAFF
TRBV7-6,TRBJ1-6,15,CASSFTRDTNSPLHF
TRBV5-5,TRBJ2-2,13,CASSGYHTGELFF
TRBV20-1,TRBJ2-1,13,CSARSGTKDEQFF
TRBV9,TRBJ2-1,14,CASSLAGFGNEQFF
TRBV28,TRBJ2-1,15,CASSVTSGRAHEQFF
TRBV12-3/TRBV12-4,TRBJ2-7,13,CASSFTSGYEQYF
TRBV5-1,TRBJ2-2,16,CASRDTKIGNTGELFF
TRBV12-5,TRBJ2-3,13,CASGLGRVDTQYF
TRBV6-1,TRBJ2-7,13,CASSLGHRYEQYF
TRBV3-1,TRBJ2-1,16,CASSSNPGGVGNEQFF
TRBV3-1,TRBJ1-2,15,CASTQGTVARDGYTF
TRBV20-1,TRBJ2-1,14,CSGKPGLGVHEQFF
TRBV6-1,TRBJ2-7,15,CASSPMGTGVYEQYF
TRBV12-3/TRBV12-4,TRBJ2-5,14,CASSLAGLEAGQYF
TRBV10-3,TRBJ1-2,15,CAIRGRGQDNYGYTF
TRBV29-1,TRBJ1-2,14,CSVEENRGHGGYTF
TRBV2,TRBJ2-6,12,CASQPGANVLTF